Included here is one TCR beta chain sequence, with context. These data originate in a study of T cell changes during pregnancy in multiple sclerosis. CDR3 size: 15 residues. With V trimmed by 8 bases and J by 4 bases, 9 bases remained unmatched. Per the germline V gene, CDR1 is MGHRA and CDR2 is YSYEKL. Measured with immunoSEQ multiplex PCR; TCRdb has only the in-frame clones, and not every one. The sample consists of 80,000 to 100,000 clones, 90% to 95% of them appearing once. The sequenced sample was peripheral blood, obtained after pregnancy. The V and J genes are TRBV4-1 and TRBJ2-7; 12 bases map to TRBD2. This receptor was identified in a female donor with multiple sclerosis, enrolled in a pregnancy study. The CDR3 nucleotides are TGCGCCAGCTCTCGACTAGCGGGAGCCCGTTACGAGCAGTACTTC. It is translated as CASSRLAGARYEQYF.